The present T cell receptor (beta chain) was sequenced within a study of cytomegalovirus exposure and HLA in healthy donors. Use of 60 Vbeta and 13 Jbeta primers characterized the PCR. The repertoire was sequenced with immunoSEQ multiplex PCR; TCRdb's copy has only in-frame clones and lacks some. The sample includes 140,000 to 150,000 clones, approximately 79% of them seen just once. The V and J ends lost 2 bases and 0 bases respectively, with 9 bases between them. The CDR3 is 15 residues long. The germline V gene encodes CDR1 SGHNT and CDR2 YYREEE (reference sequence). The source of this sequence is a woman aged 25 to 39 in good health and CMV-seronegative. The chain employs TRBV5-4 and TRBJ2-1; perhaps TRBD1 as D (5 bases). The sample was PBMCs. The CDR3 reads CASSLQASSYNEQFF. The CDR3 DNA reads TGTGCCAGCAGCTTACAGGCGAGCTCCTACAATGAGCAGTTCTTC.